The source of this TCR beta chain is a study of naive and memory T cell subsets. The CDR3 totals 15 residues. Germline-derived CDR1 and CDR2 are MDHEN and SYDVKM. A UMI-containing oligonucleotide was joined by 3' ligation to the TCR cDNA template. Whole-blood samples were roughly 2.3 ml of peripheral blood from healthy adult volunteers. This clonotype was seen a handful of times. Mismatch with germline at one junction end may stem from a read error. Four PCR rounds used nested alpha and beta constant region primers plus the SP2 primer. Reverse transcription of blood and skin TCR RNA was primed at alpha and beta constant regions. TCRdb used MiXCR to reprocess the 5' RACE reads, holding one entry per CDR3 protein. The repertoire consists of about 48,000 distinct CDR3 sequences, with roughly 4.7% occurring once and the leading ten covering about 0.8%.

The chain recombines TRBV28 with TRBJ1-2, with 9 bases matching TRBD1. This sequence originates from a female donor in good health. The CDR3 spells CATPGQGRANYGDTF. CDR3 nucleotide sequence: TGTGCCACCCCAGGACAGGGGAGAGCTAACTATGGCGACACCTTC.